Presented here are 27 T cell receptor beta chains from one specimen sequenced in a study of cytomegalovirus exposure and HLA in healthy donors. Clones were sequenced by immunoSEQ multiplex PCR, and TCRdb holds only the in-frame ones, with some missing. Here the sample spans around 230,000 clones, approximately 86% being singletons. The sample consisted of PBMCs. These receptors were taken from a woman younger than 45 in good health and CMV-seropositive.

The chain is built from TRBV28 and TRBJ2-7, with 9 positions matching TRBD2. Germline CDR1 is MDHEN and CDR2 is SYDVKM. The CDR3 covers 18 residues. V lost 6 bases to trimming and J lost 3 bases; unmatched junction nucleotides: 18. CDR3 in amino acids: CASRETSGYQAGYYEQYF. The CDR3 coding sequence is TGTGCCAGCAGGGAGACTAGCGGTTACCAAGCGGGCTACTACGAGCAGTACTTC.

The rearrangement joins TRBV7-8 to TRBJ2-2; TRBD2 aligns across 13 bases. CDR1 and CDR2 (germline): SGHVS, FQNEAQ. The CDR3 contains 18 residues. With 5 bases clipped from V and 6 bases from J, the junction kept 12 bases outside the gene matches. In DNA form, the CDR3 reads TGTGCCAGCAGCACTAGGGTACTAGCGGGAGGGTTTGCCGGGGAGCTGTTTTTT. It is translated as CASSTRVLAGGFAGELFF.

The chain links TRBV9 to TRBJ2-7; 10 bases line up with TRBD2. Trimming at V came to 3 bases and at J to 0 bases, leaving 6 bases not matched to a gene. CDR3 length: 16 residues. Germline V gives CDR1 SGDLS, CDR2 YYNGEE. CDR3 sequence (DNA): TGTGCCAGCAGCGAGACGACTAGCGGGTACTCCTACGAGCAGTACTTC. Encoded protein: CASSETTSGYSYEQYF.

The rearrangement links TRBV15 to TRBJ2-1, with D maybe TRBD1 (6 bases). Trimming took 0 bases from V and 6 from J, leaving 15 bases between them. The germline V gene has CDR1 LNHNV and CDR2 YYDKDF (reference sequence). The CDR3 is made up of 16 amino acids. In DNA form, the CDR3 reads TGTGCCACCAGCAGAGAAGGGGGACGCGCCGTCAATGAGCAGTTCTTC. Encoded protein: CATSREGGRAVNEQFF. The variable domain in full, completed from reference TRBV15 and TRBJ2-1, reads DAMVIQNPRYQVTQFGKPVTLSCSQTLNHNVMYWYQQKSSQAPKLLFHYYDKDFNNEADTPDNFQSRRPNTSFCFLDIRSPGLGDTAMYLCATSREGGRAVNEQFFGPGTRLTVL.

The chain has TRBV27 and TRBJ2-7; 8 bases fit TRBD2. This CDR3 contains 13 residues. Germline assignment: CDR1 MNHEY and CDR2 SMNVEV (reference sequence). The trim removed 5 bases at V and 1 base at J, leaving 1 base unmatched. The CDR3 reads CASSTSGSYEQYF. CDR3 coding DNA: TGTGCCAGCAGTACTAGCGGATCCTACGAGCAGTACTTC.

CDR3 sequence reads: CASSLWGDSGNEQFF. In nucleotides, the CDR3 is TGTGCCAGCAGCTTATGGGGGGATTCGGGCAATGAGCAGTTCTTC. This chain connects TRBV11-3 to TRBJ2-1, with D perhaps matching TRBD2 (6 bases). CDR3 length equals 15 residues. Germline V gene data show CDR1 as SGHNT and CDR2 as YENEEA. V dropped 2 bases and J dropped 6 bases, with 14 bases sitting between them.

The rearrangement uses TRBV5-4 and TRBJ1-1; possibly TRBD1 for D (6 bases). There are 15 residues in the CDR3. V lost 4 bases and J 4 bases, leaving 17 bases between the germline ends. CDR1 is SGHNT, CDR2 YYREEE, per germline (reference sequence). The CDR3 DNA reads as TGTGCCAGCAGCCCCCTAGGGGGTATGGGCACTGAAGCTTTCTTT. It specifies CASSPLGGMGTEAFF.

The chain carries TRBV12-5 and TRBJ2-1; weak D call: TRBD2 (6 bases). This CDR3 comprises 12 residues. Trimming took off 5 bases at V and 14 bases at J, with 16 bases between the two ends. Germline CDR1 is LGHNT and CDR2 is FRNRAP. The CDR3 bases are TGTGCTAGTGGTGTCGCGGGACCCCCGGAGTTCTTC. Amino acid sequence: CASGVAGPPEFF.

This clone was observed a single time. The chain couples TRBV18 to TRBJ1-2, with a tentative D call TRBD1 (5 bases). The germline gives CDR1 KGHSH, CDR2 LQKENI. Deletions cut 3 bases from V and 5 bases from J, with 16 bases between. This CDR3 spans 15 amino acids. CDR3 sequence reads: CASSPLTGGPYGYTF. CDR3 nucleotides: TGTGCCAGCTCACCCCTAACGGGGGGTCCTTATGGCTACACCTTC.

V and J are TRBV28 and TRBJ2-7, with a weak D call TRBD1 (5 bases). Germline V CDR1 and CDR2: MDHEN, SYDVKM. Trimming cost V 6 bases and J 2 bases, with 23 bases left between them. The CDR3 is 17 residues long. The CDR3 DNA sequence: TGTGCCAGCAGCCGCCCTTCGACAGAGTATCTTCCCTACGAGCAGTACTTC. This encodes CASSRPSTEYLPYEQYF.

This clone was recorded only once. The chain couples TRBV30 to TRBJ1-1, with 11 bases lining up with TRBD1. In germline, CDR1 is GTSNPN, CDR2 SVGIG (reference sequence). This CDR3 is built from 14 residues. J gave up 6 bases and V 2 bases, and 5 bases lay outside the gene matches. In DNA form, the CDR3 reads TGTGCCTGGAGTAGGGACAGGGGGATCTCTGAAGCTTTCTTT. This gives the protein CAWSRDRGISEAFF.

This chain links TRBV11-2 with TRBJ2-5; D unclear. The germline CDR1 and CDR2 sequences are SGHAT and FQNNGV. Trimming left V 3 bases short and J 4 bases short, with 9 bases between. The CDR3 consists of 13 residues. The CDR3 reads CASSFKPRETQYF. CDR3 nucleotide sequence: TGTGCCAGCAGCTTTAAGCCAAGAGAGACCCAGTACTTC.

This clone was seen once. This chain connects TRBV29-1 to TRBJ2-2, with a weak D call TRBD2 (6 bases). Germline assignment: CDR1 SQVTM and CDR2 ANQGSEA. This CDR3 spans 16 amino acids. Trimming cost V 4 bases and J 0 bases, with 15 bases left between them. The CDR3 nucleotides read TGCAGCGTTGGTCCCCCCGGGAGACCGAACACCGGGGAGCTGTTTTTT. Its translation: CSVGPPGRPNTGELFF.

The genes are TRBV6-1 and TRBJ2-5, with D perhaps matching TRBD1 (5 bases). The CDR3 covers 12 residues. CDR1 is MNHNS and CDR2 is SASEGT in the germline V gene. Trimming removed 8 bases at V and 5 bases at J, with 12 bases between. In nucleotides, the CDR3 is TGTGCCAGCCTCGACAGTGGGGAGACCCAGTACTTC. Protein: CASLDSGETQYF.

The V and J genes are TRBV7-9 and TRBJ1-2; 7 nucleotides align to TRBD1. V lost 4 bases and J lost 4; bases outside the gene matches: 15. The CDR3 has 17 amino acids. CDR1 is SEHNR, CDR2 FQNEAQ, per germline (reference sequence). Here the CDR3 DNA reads TGTGCCAGCAGCTCGACGGGCAGGGGGGCCTACGGCTATGGCTACACCTTC. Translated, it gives CASSSTGRGAYGYGYTF.

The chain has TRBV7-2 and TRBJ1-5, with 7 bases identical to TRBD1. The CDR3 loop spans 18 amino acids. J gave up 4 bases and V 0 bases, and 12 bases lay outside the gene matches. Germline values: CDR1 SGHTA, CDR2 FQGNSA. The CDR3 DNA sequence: TGTGCCAGCAGCTTAGCGGGACAGCAACTGTGGTCTAATCAGCCCCAGCATTTT. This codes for CASSLAGQQLWSNQPQHF.

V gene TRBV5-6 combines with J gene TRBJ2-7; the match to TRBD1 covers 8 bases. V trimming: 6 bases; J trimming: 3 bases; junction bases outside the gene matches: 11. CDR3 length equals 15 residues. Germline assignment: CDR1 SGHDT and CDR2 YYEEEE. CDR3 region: CASNLEGQGNYEQYF. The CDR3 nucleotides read TGTGCCAGCAACCTCGAAGGACAGGGTAACTACGAGCAGTACTTC.

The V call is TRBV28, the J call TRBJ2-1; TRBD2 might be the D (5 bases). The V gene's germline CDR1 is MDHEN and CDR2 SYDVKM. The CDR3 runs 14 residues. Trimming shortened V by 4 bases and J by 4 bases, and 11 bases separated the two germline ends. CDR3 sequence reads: CASSWLADYNEQFF. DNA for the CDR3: TGTGCCAGCAGTTGGCTAGCAGATTACAATGAGCAGTTCTTC.

CDR3 sequence: CASSESSGSSYEQYF. For the CDR3, the DNA is TGTGCCAGCAGCGAATCTAGCGGAAGCTCCTACGAGCAGTACTTC. The V and J genes are TRBV21-1 and TRBJ2-7; the D call in the table, TRBD2, was not verified against the DNA. TRBV21-1 is a listed pseudogene. The CDR3 is 15 residues long.

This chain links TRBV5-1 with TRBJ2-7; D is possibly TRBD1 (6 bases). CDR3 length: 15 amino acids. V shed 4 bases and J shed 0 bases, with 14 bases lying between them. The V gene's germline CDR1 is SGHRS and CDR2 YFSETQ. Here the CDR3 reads CASSLGTLLSYEQYF. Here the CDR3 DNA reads TGCGCCAGCAGCCTCGGGACACTCCTCTCCTACGAGCAGTACTTC.

CDR3 DNA sequence: TGTGCCAGCAGCCCCCTCTTCGAGACAGGAGGGAACACTGAAGCTTTCTTT. This translates into CASSPLFETGGNTEAFF. The gene calls are TRBV16 and TRBJ1-1; possibly TRBD1 for D (6 bases). The germline gives CDR1 KGHSY, CDR2 FQNENV. The CDR3 is made up of 17 amino acids. The V and J ends lost 4 bases and 1 base respectively, with 19 bases between them.

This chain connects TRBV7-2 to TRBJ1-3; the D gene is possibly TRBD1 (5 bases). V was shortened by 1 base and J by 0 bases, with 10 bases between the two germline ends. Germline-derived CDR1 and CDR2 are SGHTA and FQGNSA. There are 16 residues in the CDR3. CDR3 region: CASSLGGTLSGNTIYF. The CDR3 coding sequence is TGTGCCAGCAGCTTAGGTGGGACTCTCTCTGGAAACACCATATATTTT.

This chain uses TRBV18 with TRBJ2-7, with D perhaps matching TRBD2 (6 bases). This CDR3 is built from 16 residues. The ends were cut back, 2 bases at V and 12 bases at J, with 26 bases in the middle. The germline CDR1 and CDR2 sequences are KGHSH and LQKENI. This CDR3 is CASSPYTGLDPYEGYF. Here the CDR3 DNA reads TGTGCCAGCTCACCATATACGGGACTGGACCCCTACGAGGGGTACTTC.

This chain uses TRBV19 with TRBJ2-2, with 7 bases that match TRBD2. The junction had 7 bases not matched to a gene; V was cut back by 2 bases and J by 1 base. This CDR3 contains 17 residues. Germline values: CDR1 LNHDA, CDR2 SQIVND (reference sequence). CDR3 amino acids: CASSIWSGGRNTGELFF. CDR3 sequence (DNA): TGTGCCAGTAGTATATGGTCTGGCGGGAGGAACACCGGGGAGCTGTTTTTT.

The CDR3 here is CASSLGAPLDEQYF. DNA for the CDR3: TGCGCCAGCAGCTTGGGAGCCCCTCTGGACGAGCAGTACTTC. The rearrangement joins TRBV5-1 to TRBJ2-7; D unresolved. Trimming shortened V by 0 bases and J by 5 bases, and 12 bases separated the two germline ends. Germline CDR1 SGHRS, CDR2 YFSETQ. The CDR3 extends over 14 amino acids.

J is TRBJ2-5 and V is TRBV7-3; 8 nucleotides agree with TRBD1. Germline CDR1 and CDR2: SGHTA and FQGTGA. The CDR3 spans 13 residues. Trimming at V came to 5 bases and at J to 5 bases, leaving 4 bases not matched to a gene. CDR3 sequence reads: CASSRTGWETQYF. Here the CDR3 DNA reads TGTGCCAGCAGCCGGACAGGGTGGGAGACCCAGTACTTC.

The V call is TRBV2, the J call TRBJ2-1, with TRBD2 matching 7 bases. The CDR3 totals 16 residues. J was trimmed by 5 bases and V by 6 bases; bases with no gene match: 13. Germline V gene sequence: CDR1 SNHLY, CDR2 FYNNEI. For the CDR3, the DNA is TGTGCCAGCAGGAGGCGGGAGTTAATTGCCCACAATGAGCAGTTCTTC. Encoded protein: CASRRRELIAHNEQFF.